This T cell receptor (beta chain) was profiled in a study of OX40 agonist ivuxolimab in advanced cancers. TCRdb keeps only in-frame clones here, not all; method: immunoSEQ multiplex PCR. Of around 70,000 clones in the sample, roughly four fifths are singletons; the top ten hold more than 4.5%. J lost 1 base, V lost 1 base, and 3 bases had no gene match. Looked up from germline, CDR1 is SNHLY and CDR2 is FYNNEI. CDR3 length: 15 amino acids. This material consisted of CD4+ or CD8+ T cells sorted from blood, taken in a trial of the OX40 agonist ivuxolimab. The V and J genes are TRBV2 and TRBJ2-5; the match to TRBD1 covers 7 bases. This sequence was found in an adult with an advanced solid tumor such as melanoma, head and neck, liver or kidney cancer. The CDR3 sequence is CASSEGGTAQETQYF. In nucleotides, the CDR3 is TGTGCCAGCAGTGAAGGGGGGACAGCCCAAGAGACCCAGTACTTC. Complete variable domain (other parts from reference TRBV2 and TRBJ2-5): EPEVTQTPSHQVTQMGQEVILRCVPISNHLYFYWYRQILGQKVEFLVSFYNNEISEKSEIFDDQFSVERPDGSNFTLKIRSTKLEDSAMYFCASSEGGTAQETQYFGPGTRLLVL.